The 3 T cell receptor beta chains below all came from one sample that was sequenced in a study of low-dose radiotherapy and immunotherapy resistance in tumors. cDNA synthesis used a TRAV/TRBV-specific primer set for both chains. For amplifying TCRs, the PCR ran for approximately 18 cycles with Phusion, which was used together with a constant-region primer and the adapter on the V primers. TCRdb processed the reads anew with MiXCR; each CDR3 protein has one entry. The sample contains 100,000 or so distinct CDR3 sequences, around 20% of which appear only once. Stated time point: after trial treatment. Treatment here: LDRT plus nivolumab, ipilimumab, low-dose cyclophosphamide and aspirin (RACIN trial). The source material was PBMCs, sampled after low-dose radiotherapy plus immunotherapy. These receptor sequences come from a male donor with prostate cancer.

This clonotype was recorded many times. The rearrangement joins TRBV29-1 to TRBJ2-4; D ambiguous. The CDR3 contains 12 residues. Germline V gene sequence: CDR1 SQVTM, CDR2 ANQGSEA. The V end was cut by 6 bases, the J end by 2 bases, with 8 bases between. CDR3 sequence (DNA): TGCAGCGTCGAGGTAACCAAAAACATTCAGTACTTC. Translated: CSVEVTKNIQYF.

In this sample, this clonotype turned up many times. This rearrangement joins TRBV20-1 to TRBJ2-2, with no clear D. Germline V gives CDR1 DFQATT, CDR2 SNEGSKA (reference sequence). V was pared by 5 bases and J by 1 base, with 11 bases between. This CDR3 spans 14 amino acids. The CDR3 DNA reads TGCAGTGCTGTTGGACGGAAGAACACCGGGGAGCTGTTTTTT. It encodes CSAVGRKNTGELFF.

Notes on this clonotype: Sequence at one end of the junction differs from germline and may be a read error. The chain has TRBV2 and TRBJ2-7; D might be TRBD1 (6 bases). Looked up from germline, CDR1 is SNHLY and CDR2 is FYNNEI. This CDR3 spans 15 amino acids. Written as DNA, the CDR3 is TGTGCCAGCAGGGAAGTGACAGGTTCCTCGATCGAGCAGTACTTC. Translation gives CASREVTGSSIEQYF.